This TCR beta chain was retrieved from a study of post-analysis software for immune sequencing data. Findings of the study overall: By F measure, strong co-clustering occurred among samples prepared in the same batch. Significantly lower normalized Chao1 diversity was seen in multiple sclerosis patients than in controls. About five TRBV segments were more frequent in patients than controls; TRBV5-6, TRBV5-1 and TRBV20-1 belonged to this group.

Looked up from germline, CDR1 is SGHDN and CDR2 is FVKESK. This CDR3 has 10 residues. Trimming removed 3 bases at V and 10 bases at J, with 4 bases between. Comments on this clonotype: Its target is unknown. A much more abundant neighbour one base away suggests this may be a read error.

Unique molecular identifiers were present in the TCR beta cDNA libraries. When about 1 to 11 million T cells were used, they gave hundreds of thousands of cDNA molecules. TCRdb itself ran the PCR reads through MiXCR, one entry per CDR3 protein. The sample lists roughly 200,000 distinct CDR3 sequences; 29% were seen once. The chain links TRBV14 to TRBJ2-1, with D unresolved. The sequencing sample was made of blood. The source is a girl aged 2-17 years with multiple sclerosis. CDR3 sequence reads: CASSHAEQFF. The CDR3 DNA sequence: TGTGCCAGCAGCCATGCCGAGCAGTTCTTC.